This T cell receptor beta chain was profiled in a study of spatial heterogeneity in lung cancer. Study summary: For tumor regions, TCR transcript counts showed a strong correlation with a T cell module score derived from matched bulk RNA-seq.

Documented time point: sample taken at primary tumor resection. Donors were 55 to 75 untreated early-stage non-small cell lung cancer patients. TCRs were sequenced from unsorted whole RNA of tumor, nontumor lung or PBMC. This clonotype rates as hyperexpanded. Its antigen is as yet unknown. In TCRdb, the 5' RACE reads were re-called with MiXCR into one record per CDR3 protein. The sample lists some 5,100 distinct CDR3 sequences, around 7.7% seen once, with under 60% in the top ten. Regarding the study as a whole: Counts of expanded alpha and beta TCRs within tumors tracked the tumor nonsynonymous mutation count. The estimated TCR-seq coverage of tumor T cells amounted to about 7% when looking at alpha chains and more than 11% when looking at beta chains.

CDR1 and CDR2 (germline): GTSNPN, SVGIG (reference sequence). This CDR3 has 13 amino acids. V gave up 4 bases and J gave up 7 bases; unmatched junction bases: 4. The clonotype originates from a male donor with early-stage non-small cell lung cancer. V usage is TRBV30 and J usage is TRBJ2-1; the match to TRBD1 covers 10 bases. The sequences come from lung tumor tissue, collected at surgery. As DNA, the CDR3 is TGTGCCTGGACCCTGGGACAGGGGAATGAGCAGTTCTTC. Translating it yields CAWTLGQGNEQFF.